This T cell receptor beta chain was identified in a study of blood T cell repertoires in COVID-19. Study at large: Samples taken during acute and convalescent COVID-19 were collected in the United States, Italy and Spain. Sources were T cells, B-cell-depleted T cells, or PBMCs; the material itself was cDNA or gDNA.

Original handling: Estimation of nucleated cell counts was performed using reference gene primer amplification. Produced via immunoSEQ multiplex PCR; TCRdb's table is partial and in-frame only. The DNA gave D and trimming, while V, J and clone size come from that table. The table lists fewer than 200,000 clones, around 86% of them singletons. The CDR3 has 14 amino acids. Germline assignment: CDR1 LGHNT and CDR2 FRNRAP. V shed 9 bases and J shed 4 bases, with 16 bases lying between them. This clone was seen a single time. The chain joins TRBV12-5 to TRBJ1-3; D gene ambiguous. Specimen: peripheral blood. This TCR came from a man aged 40-49 years with active or convalescent COVID-19. This chain's CDR3 is CASNSRSSGNTIYF. The CDR3 DNA reads as TGTGCTAGCAACTCCCGATCATCCGGAAACACCATATATTTT.